This passage covers 17 T cell receptor beta chains from one sample sequenced in a study of T cells after yellow fever vaccination. Via MiXCR, TCRdb re-called the 5' RACE reads, giving one row per CDR3 protein. The sample holds a few hundred thousand distinct CDR3 sequences, approximately 4.3% seen once. Sequencing used PBMCs, obtained 15 days after the yellow fever booster vaccination. Receptors originate from a man aged 18 to 30 who received the YFV17D yellow fever vaccine.

This clonotype was seen more than once but under ten times. The gene calls are TRBV25-1 and TRBJ2-6, with D maybe TRBD2 (6 bases). The CDR3 contains 16 residues. The germline CDR1 and CDR2 sequences are MGHDK and SYGVNS. The V and J ends lost 0 bases and 4 bases respectively, with 10 bases between them. CDR3 nucleotide sequence: TGTGCCAGCAGTGAATATGGAGGGCCCGGGGCCAACGTCCTGACTTTC. Translating it yields CASSEYGGPGANVLTF. The full variable domain, rest sourced from reference TRBV25-1 and TRBJ2-6, is EADIYQTPRYLVIGTGKKITLECSQTMGHDKMYWYQQDPGMELHLIHYSYGVNSTEKGDLSSESTVSRIRTEHFPLTLESARPSHTSQYLCASSEYGGPGANVLTFGAGSRLTVL.

The chain is built from TRBV5-1 and TRBJ1-4; 9 bases agree with TRBD1. Looked up from germline, CDR1 is SGHRS and CDR2 is YFSETQ. The V and J ends lost 5 bases and 5 bases, in that order; junction bases with no gene match: 4. The CDR3 spans 14 residues. The CDR3 nucleotides read TGCGCCAGCAGTCACGGGACAGGGAATGAAAAACTGTTTTTT. Translation: CASSHGTGNEKLFF.

This clonotype was counted a few times. The chain links TRBV20-1 to TRBJ2-3; TRBD1 might be the D (5 bases). This CDR3 contains 13 residues. Germline V gene data show CDR1 as DFQATT and CDR2 as SNEGSKA (reference sequence). V was trimmed by 5 bases and J by 5 bases, leaving 14 bases between them. The CDR3 nucleotides are TGCAGTGCTGCCCTAAACGGACAAGATACGCAGTATTTT. Translated: CSAALNGQDTQYF.

This clonotype occurred many times. The rearrangement joins TRBV20-1 to TRBJ1-5; tentatively, D is TRBD1 (5 bases). From germline, CDR1 is DFQATT and CDR2 SNEGSKA (reference sequence). Trimming removed 6 bases at V and 4 bases at J, with 19 bases between. The length of the CDR3 is 15 residues. CDR3 nucleotide sequence: TGCAGTGCCCACTCGGTTCAGGGAGGAAATCAGCCCCAGCATTTT. This sequence encodes CSAHSVQGGNQPQHF.

This clonotype appeared a few times. The CDR3 DNA is TGTGCCAGCAGTTACGCCCCGGCTAGGGCCTATAATTCACCCCTCCACTTT. Residues: CASSYAPARAYNSPLHF. The chain has TRBV6-6 and TRBJ1-6; D is unclear. Trimming pared 2 bases from V and 2 bases from J, leaving 13 bases between. Germline assignment: CDR1 MNHNY and CDR2 SVGAGI (reference sequence). CDR3 length: 17 amino acids.

This clonotype appeared a few times. In DNA form, the CDR3 reads TGTGCTAGTGGTTTGGTATTGCGGGCCCGGGGTGGCTACACCTTC. This translates into CASGLVLRARGGYTF. The chain couples TRBV12-5 to TRBJ1-2, with no clear D. The germline V and J ends were trimmed by 0 bases and 7 bases, with 15 bases remaining between them. From germline, CDR1 is LGHNT and CDR2 FRNRAP. The length of the CDR3 is 15 residues. Based on the CDR3 plus reference TRBV12-5 and TRBJ1-2, the full variable domain is DARVTQTPRHKVTEMGQEVTMRCQPILGHNTVFWYRQTMMQGLELLAYFRNRAPLDDSGMPKDRFSAEMPDATLATLKIQPSEPRDSAVYFCASGLVLRARGGYTFGSGTRLTVV.

This clonotype was seen ten or more times. CDR3 region: CSVTSGGTGEQYF. The CDR3, as DNA: TGCAGCGTCACTAGCGGGGGAACTGGCGAGCAGTACTTC. This chain uses TRBV29-1 with TRBJ2-7; TRBD2 matches 11 bases. Germline assignment: CDR1 SQVTM and CDR2 ANQGSEA. CDR3 length equals 13 residues. The V gene end was trimmed by 6 bases and the J gene end by 6 bases; junction bases not matched to a gene: 7.

There are many counts of this clonotype. The chain links TRBV11-2 to TRBJ1-5, with TRBD1 matching over 12 bases. The germline gives CDR1 SGHAT, CDR2 FQNNGV. This CDR3 contains 19 residues. V dropped 5 bases and J dropped 2; count of bases not matched to a gene: 13. The CDR3 reads CASSMGGTGGRWGNQPQHF. Written as DNA, the CDR3 is TGTGCCAGCAGCATGGGGGGGACAGGGGGCCGCTGGGGCAATCAGCCCCAGCATTTT.

This clonotype has more than one count but fewer than ten. The chain carries TRBV3-1 and TRBJ1-1; D remains unclear. V was trimmed by 7 bases and J by 1 base, leaving 7 bases between them. Germline V gene lookup returns CDR1 LGHDT and CDR2 YNNKEL (reference sequence). The CDR3 is 12 residues long. CDR3 amino acids: CASNQANTEAFF. The CDR3 bases are TGTGCCAGCAACCAGGCGAACACTGAAGCTTTCTTT.

This clonotype was counted ten times or more. The genes are TRBV27 and TRBJ2-7, with 9 bases matching TRBD1. V gave up 2 bases and J gave up 5 bases; unmatched junction bases: 4. The CDR3 is 14 residues long. Germline CDR1 MNHEY, CDR2 SMNVEV (reference sequence). In DNA, the CDR3 is TGTGCCAGCAGTTTACTAGGACAGGGGCACGAGCAGTACGTC. The encoded protein is CASSLLGQGHEQYV.

In its sample, this clonotype was seen a few times. This rearrangement joins TRBV5-1 to TRBJ2-2; D is unclear. V was pared by 2 bases and J by 1 base, with 9 bases between. Germline V gene lookup returns CDR1 SGHRS and CDR2 YFSETQ. The CDR3 runs 15 residues. CDR3: CASSFSGENTGELFF. CDR3 bases: TGCGCCAGCAGCTTTTCTGGGGAGAACACCGGGGAGCTGTTTTTT.

In its sample, this clonotype was seen many times. The V call is TRBV27, the J call TRBJ1-1; no definite D call. CDR1 is MNHEY and CDR2 is SMNVEV in the germline V gene (reference sequence). The CDR3 runs to 14 residues. V dropped 3 bases and J dropped 5 bases, with 13 bases sitting between them. CDR3 residues: CASSFNWVGTEAFF. CDR3 DNA sequence: TGTGCCAGCAGTTTTAACTGGGTAGGGACTGAAGCTTTCTTT.

This clonotype occurred a few times. The gene calls are TRBV7-2 and TRBJ1-2; tentative D call: TRBD1 (5 bases). This CDR3 contains 16 residues. Germline loops: CDR1 SGHTA, CDR2 FQGNSA. V lost 1 base to trimming and J lost 2 bases, with 14 bases between them. In nucleotides, the CDR3 is TGTGCCAGCAGCTTAGTTCCAGGACACCCCAACTATGGCTACACCTTC. It codes for CASSLVPGHPNYGYTF.

The V and J genes are TRBV19 and TRBJ2-7; either TRBD1 or TRBD2 may supply D (5 bases each). Germline V lookup: CDR1 LNHDA, CDR2 SQIVND (reference sequence). The CDR3 has 14 residues. The V gene lost 4 bases and the J gene lost 3 bases, with 13 bases spanning the gap. In nucleotides, the CDR3 is TGTGCCAGTAGTACAAGGGACGGCGGCTACGAGCAGTACTTC. It encodes CASSTRDGGYEQYF.

This clonotype has a count of ten or more. The V gene is TRBV6-1, the J gene TRBJ2-5; D gene unclear. CDR1 MNHNS and CDR2 SASEGT come from the germline V gene. V gave up 3 bases and J gave up 5 bases, with 7 bases separating them. The CDR3 spans 12 residues. As DNA, the CDR3 is TGTGCCAGCAGTGAGATGGTTGAGACCCAGTACTTC. Protein sequence: CASSEMVETQYF.

DNA for the CDR3: TGTGCCAGCAGCTTAGAAAGGGCCTCCCGGGCGGATTCACCCCTCCACTTT. It translates to CASSLERASRADSPLHF. This chain links TRBV7-2 with TRBJ1-6; D uncertain. The V and J ends lost 1 base and 8 bases respectively, with 18 bases between them. Germline CDR1 SGHTA, CDR2 FQGNSA. This CDR3 has 17 residues.

CDR3: CASSLGGHSSRLYGYTF. The CDR3 nucleotides read TGTGCCAGCAGCTTGGGTGGTCATAGCTCGAGGCTCTATGGCTACACCTTC. This chain links TRBV5-5 with TRBJ1-2; no definite D call. The CDR3 has 17 residues. Germline assignment: CDR1 SGHKS and CDR2 YYEKEE (reference sequence). Trimming removed 0 bases at V and 4 bases at J, with 19 bases between.